This is a list of T cell receptor beta chains from one sample in a study of OX40 agonist ivuxolimab in advanced cancers. The assay was immunoSEQ multiplex PCR, and TCRdb's table has in-frame clones only and misses some. The sample contains tens of thousands of clones, roughly 80% of which appear only once. The sequences come from CD4+ or CD8+ T cells sorted from blood, collected in a trial of the OX40 agonist ivuxolimab. These receptors all come from an adult with an advanced solid tumor such as melanoma, head and neck, liver or kidney cancer. Each CDR3 is given with its conserved first and last residue. A D gene is named only where the DNA matches it firmly. Clone size is not always given. Where it is, it says once, few, many or a class for expanded clones.

j_gene	abundance	v_gene	d_gene	CDR3aa	CDR3nt
TRBJ2-7	-	TRBV5-1	-	CASSLAWGYDEQYF	TGCGCCAGCAGCTTGGCGTGGGGTTACGACGAGCAGTACTTC
TRBJ1-5	-	TRBV11-1	-	CASSFSAFQPQHF	TGTGCCAGCAGCTTCTCGGCTTTCCAGCCCCAGCATTTT
TRBJ1-1	few	TRBV5-1	-	CASSSGTQRNTEAFF	TGCGCCAGCAGTAGCGGGACCCAGCGGAACACTGAAGCTTTCTTT
TRBJ2-1	-	TRBV7-3	-	CASSHMAGNNEQFF	TGTGCCAGCAGCCACATGGCGGGGAACAATGAGCAGTTCTTC
TRBJ1-2	-	TRBV5-8	-	CASSPDGDYGYTF	TGTGCCAGCAGCCCAGACGGGGACTATGGCTACACCTTC
TRBJ1-5	-	TRBV6-5	TRBD1	CASSHETGEPQHF	TGTGCCAGCAGTCACGAAACAGGGGAGCCCCAGCATTTT
TRBJ1-3	-	TRBV9	-	CASSVDYLRTIYF	TGTGCCAGCAGCGTAGATTACCTTAGAACCATATATTTT
TRBJ2-1	-	TRBV18	TRBD2	CASSPLAGDEQFF	TGTGCCAGCTCACCACTAGCGGGAGACGAGCAGTTCTTC
TRBJ1-2	-	TRBV18	-	CASSLQGSNYGYTF	TGTGCCAGCTCCCTACAGGGATCTAACTATGGCTACACCTTC
TRBJ1-2	-	TRBV6-1	TRBD1	CAGRGDSRRNYGYTF	TGTGCCGGCAGAGGGGACAGCAGAAGGAACTATGGCTACACCTTC
TRBJ1-3	-	TRBV27	-	CASSANGNTIYF	TGTGCCAGCAGTGCAAATGGAAACACCATATATTTT
TRBJ1-1	-	TRBV20-1	-	CSAKTYTEAFF	TGCAGTGCAAAAACTTACACTGAAGCTTTCTTT
TRBJ1-2	once	TRBV10-2	-	CASSESPGHLYGYTF	TGCGCCAGCAGTGAGTCGCCGGGACACCTCTATGGCTACACCTTC
TRBJ2-6	-	TRBV27	-	CASTARGDTRANVLTF	TGTGCCAGCACTGCAAGGGGAGACACCCGGGCCAACGTCCTGACTTTC
TRBJ1-2	-	TRBV29-1	-	CSAHREESYGYTF	TGCAGCGCTCACAGGGAGGAGAGCTATGGCTACACCTTC
TRBJ2-6	few	TRBV6-5	-	CASSLDNSGANVLTF	TGTGCCAGCAGTTTGGACAACTCTGGGGCCAACGTCCTGACTTTC
TRBJ2-5	once	TRBV5-6	-	CASAWGGGETQYF	TGTGCCAGCGCATGGGGGGGCGGAGAGACCCAGTACTTC
TRBJ1-5	medium-sized	TRBV2	-	CASGAGLNQPQHF	TGTGCCAGCGGGGCAGGCCTTAATCAGCCCCAGCATTTT
TRBJ2-2	-	TRBV6-1	TRBD1	CASSERSTGGSGELFF	TGTGCCAGCAGTGAACGTTCGACAGGGGGATCCGGGGAGCTGTTTTTT
TRBJ2-2	-	TRBV11-3	-	CASSLSLSGELFF	TGTGCCAGCAGCTTAAGTTTGAGCGGGGAGCTGTTTTTT
TRBJ2-7	-	TRBV6-5	-	CASRRTPYEQYF	TGTGCCAGCAGGAGGACGCCCTACGAGCAGTACTTC
TRBJ2-5	few	TRBV5-1	TRBD2	CASSFVGGPETQYF	TGCGCCAGCAGCTTCGTGGGAGGGCCAGAGACCCAGTACTTC
TRBJ1-2	few	TRBV4-1	-	CASSQYSAGYTF	TGCGCCAGCAGCCAATACAGTGCCGGCTACACCTTC
TRBJ1-3	-	TRBV5-1	-	CASSLGVSGNTIYF	TGCGCCAGCAGCCTCGGGGTTTCTGGAAACACCATATATTTT
TRBJ1-1	-	TRBV18	-	CASSPDSTEAFF	TGTGCCAGCTCCCCGGACAGCACTGAAGCTTTCTTT
TRBJ1-1	once	TRBV6-5	TRBD1	CASSRQGANTEAFF	TGTGCCAGCAGCCGACAGGGCGCGAACACTGAAGCTTTCTTT
TRBJ2-7	-	TRBV4-2	TRBD2	CASSDGLAGGRFSYEQYF	TGTGCCAGCAGCGATGGACTAGCGGGAGGTCGCTTCTCCTACGAGCAGTACTTC
TRBJ2-3	few	TRBV10-3	TRBD2	CAIRKGLAGGQDTQYF	TGTGCCATCAGGAAGGGACTAGCGGGAGGGCAAGATACGCAGTATTTT
TRBJ1-4	-	TRBV19	-	CASSLSRGAGEKLFF	TGTGCCAGTAGCCTATCGAGGGGGGCTGGTGAAAAACTGTTTTTT
TRBJ1-5	-	TRBV10-3	-	CAISPLEDQPQHF	TGTGCCATCAGCCCCCTCGAGGATCAGCCCCAGCATTTT
TRBJ1-2	-	TRBV19	-	CASNDPTGFNYGYTF	TGTGCCAGTAATGATCCAACAGGGTTCAACTATGGCTACACCTTC
TRBJ2-3	-	TRBV29-1	TRBD2	CSVGGSGADTQYF	TGCAGCGTTGGTGGGAGCGGGGCAGATACGCAGTATTTT
TRBJ1-1	-	TRBV27	-	CASSLFRATEAFF	TGTGCCAGCAGTTTATTCAGGGCCACTGAAGCTTTCTTT
TRBJ1-6	few	TRBV2	-	CASSVLSGVSSNSPLHF	TGTGCCAGCAGTGTGTTGTCGGGGGTGTCCTCTAATTCACCCCTCCACTTT
TRBJ1-1	-	TRBV7-2	-	CASSNPEGQGLFSEAFF	TGTGCCAGCAGCAACCCCGAAGGCCAGGGGTTGTTCTCTGAAGCTTTCTTT
TRBJ2-1	-	TRBV19	-	CASSMRAVFGSSYNEQFF	TGTGCCAGTAGTATGAGGGCAGTGTTCGGCAGCTCCTACAATGAGCAGTTCTTC
TRBJ2-7	few	TRBV2	-	CASSGSYEQYF	TGTGCCAGCAGTGGAAGCTACGAGCAGTACTTC
TRBJ1-2	-	TRBV6-5	TRBD1	CASGRDRAHGYTF	TGTGCCAGCGGTCGGGACAGGGCTCATGGCTACACCTTC
TRBJ1-3	-	TRBV30	-	CAWSVEGIGNTIYF	TGTGCCTGGAGTGTAGAGGGCATCGGAAACACCATATATTTT
TRBJ2-5	-	TRBV30	-	CAWSVQGGGETQYF	TGTGCCTGGAGTGTACAGGGGGGGGGAGAGACCCAGTACTTC
TRBJ2-3	-	TRBV5-1	TRBD1	CASSPGQGVSDTQYF	TGCGCCAGCAGCCCGGGACAGGGAGTTTCAGATACGCAGTATTTT
TRBJ2-1	-	TRBV7-2	TRBD2	CASSLEETSGVSDEQFF	TGTGCCAGCAGCTTAGAAGAGACTAGCGGGGTTTCGGATGAGCAGTTCTTC
TRBJ1-1	-	TRBV29-1	-	CSVERGRTRGNTEAFF	TGCAGCGTTGAGAGGGGCAGGACAAGGGGAAACACTGAAGCTTTCTTT
TRBJ1-1	-	TRBV11-2	-	CASSLDKYFGGGDTEAFF	TGTGCCAGCAGCTTAGATAAGTATTTTGGGGGAGGGGACACTGAAGCTTTCTTT
TRBJ2-5	-	TRBV27	TRBD2	CASRRGGAAWETQYF	TGTGCCAGCAGGCGCGGGGGGGCCGCGTGGGAGACCCAGTACTTC
TRBJ1-4	-	TRBV2	-	CASSEAGQGGEKLFF	TGTGCCAGCAGTGAAGCAGGGCAGGGTGGAGAAAAACTGTTTTTT
TRBJ2-3	few	TRBV14	-	CASSQDHKGPTKDTQYF	TGTGCCAGCAGCCAAGATCACAAGGGCCCCACAAAGGATACGCAGTATTTT
TRBJ1-5	-	TRBV6-5	-	CASSYTRGGDQPQHF	TGTGCCAGCAGTTACACGAGGGGAGGTGATCAGCCCCAGCATTTT
TRBJ1-5	-	TRBV6-1	TRBD1	CASSEGRAGGNQPQHF	TGTGCCAGCAGTGAAGGTAGGGCAGGGGGGAATCAGCCCCAGCATTTT
TRBJ1-4	-	TRBV4-1	-	CASKAKWDILEKLFF	TGCGCCAGCAAAGCCAAGTGGGACATACTTGAAAAACTGTTTTTT
TRBJ2-7	-	TRBV6-6	TRBD1	CASRGQGWYEQYF	TGTGCCAGCAGGGGACAGGGTTGGTACGAGCAGTACTTC
TRBJ2-7	few	TRBV5-1	TRBD1	CASSLPGQGGNEQYF	TGCGCCAGCAGTTTGCCGGGACAGGGGGGTAACGAGCAGTACTTC
TRBJ1-3	-	TRBV21-1	-	CASSKVGQGGNTIYF	TGTGCCAGCAGCAAAGTGGGTCAGGGAGGGAACACCATATATTTT
TRBJ2-7	-	TRBV11-2	-	CASSFAYEQYF	TGTGCCAGCAGCTTTGCCTACGAGCAGTACTTC
TRBJ2-1	-	TRBV27	-	CASSIRLTPYNEQFF	TGTGCCAGCAGTATAAGACTGACGCCGTACAATGAGCAGTTCTTC
TRBJ2-3	-	TRBV9	-	CASSPLGGTSTDTQYF	TGTGCCAGCAGCCCGCTAGGCGGAACTAGCACAGATACGCAGTATTTT
TRBJ1-2	-	TRBV20-1	-	CSARDHRGCTF	TGCAGTGCTAGAGATCATCGGGGATGCACCTTC